Below, 26 T cell receptor beta chains from the same sample are listed, as sequenced in a study of regulatory T cells in long-lasting Graves disease (dated by TCRdb to the early 2020s). The library was built by means of multiplex PCR. The listed sequencing device is Illumina HiSeq 4000. TCR beta libraries were built with iRepertoire HTBI primers and Arm-PCR amplification of CDR3 regions. The public reads were reprocessed in TCRdb via fastp at Q25 and MiXCR, keeping in-frame beta chains. Identical CDR3 proteins give one entry, which carries the most common genes and DNA. This sample holds hundreds of thousands of distinct CDR3 sequences; 16% were observed only once. The ten top clones hold around a sixth of the sample. Explained via the paper, the time point label denotes: newly diagnosed GD, antithyroid drugs for less than 3 months. For both TCR sequencing and RNA sequencing, RNA was extracted from PBMCs using TRIzol.

These data were likewise used in another study, on T cells in Graves' hyperthyroidism and ophthalmopathy.

The source material was peripheral blood mononuclear cells (PBMCs), sampled at new diagnosis, from a patient treated with antithyroid drugs. The receptors come from a woman in her twenties or thirties with Graves disease. Donor details come from another sample of the same person, matched by shared clones.

This clonotype was seen many times. This sequence joins TRBV20-1 and TRBJ1-6; 7 bases line up with TRBD1. In germline, CDR1 is DFQATT, CDR2 SNEGSKA (reference sequence). V dropped 8 bases and J dropped 5; count of bases not matched to a gene: 6. This CDR3 contains 13 residues. CDR3: CSPGTVNNSPLHF. In nucleotides, the CDR3 is TGCAGTCCCGGGACAGTAAATAATTCACCCCTCCACTTT.

Ten or more counts support this clonotype. One end of the junction does not line up with germline, which may come from a read error. This chain links TRBV7-9 with TRBJ2-3; 8 bases match TRBD2. This CDR3 is built from 14 residues. From germline, CDR1 is SEHNR and CDR2 FQNEAQ (reference sequence). The CDR3 DNA is TGCGCCAGCAGCCCTAGCGGGAGCACAGATACGCAGTATTTT. Translating it yields CASSPSGSTDTQYF.

This clonotype appeared many times. The rearrangement uses TRBV28 and TRBJ1-5; D unclear. Germline CDR1 MDHEN, CDR2 SYDVKM. V dropped 5 bases and J dropped 6 bases, with 8 bases sitting between them. This CDR3 comprises 12 residues. The CDR3 bases are TGTGCCAGCAGTCTCAGAATTCAGCCCCAGCATTTT. This encodes CASSLRIQPQHF.

This clonotype has only a few counts. The chain is built from TRBV18 and TRBJ1-5; D unclear. The CDR3 has 16 amino acids. V lost 6 bases and J 7 bases, leaving 22 bases between the germline ends. Germline V CDR1 and CDR2: KGHSH, LQKENI. The CDR3 nucleotides read TGTGCCAGCTCGCCCGAGCCTCCGAGGGTAGGACAGCCCCAGCATTTT. Translated: CASSPEPPRVGQPQHF.

This clonotype was seen only a few times. The CDR3 loop is CASTSRGGLAKNIQYF. The CDR3 DNA follows: TGTGCCAGCACCAGCAGGGGGGGGTTAGCCAAAAACATTCAGTACTTC. The genes are TRBV12-3 or TRBV12-4 and TRBJ2-4, with D possibly called TRBD1 or TRBD2 (7 bases each). The CDR3 has 16 amino acids. V was trimmed by 7 bases and J by 0 bases, leaving 16 bases between them.

The J gene is TRBJ1-2, the V gene TRBV5-1; the match to TRBD1 covers 7 bases. V trimming: 0 bases; J trimming: 4 bases; junction bases outside the gene matches: 9. CDR3 length: 16 amino acids. The germline gives CDR1 SGHRS, CDR2 YFSETQ. CDR3 nucleotide sequence: TGCGCCAGCAGCTTGGACGAGACAGGGCCCTCCTATGGCTACACCTTC. It specifies CASSLDETGPSYGYTF.

This clonotype was seen many times. V gene TRBV7-2 combines with J gene TRBJ1-3; D is uncertain. Germline V gene sequence: CDR1 SGHTA, CDR2 FQGNSA. Trimming removed 1 base at V and 1 base at J, with 8 bases between. The CDR3 has 15 amino acids. The CDR3 DNA is TGTGCCAGCAGCTTAGGGTTAGCTTCTGGAAACACCATATATTTT. Translation: CASSLGLASGNTIYF.

The chain couples TRBV24-1 to TRBJ2-1; 9 bases are shared with TRBD1. CDR1 KGHDR and CDR2 SFDVKD come from the germline V gene. This CDR3 has 19 residues. J gave up 0 bases and V 7 bases, and 15 bases lay outside the gene matches. CDR3 coding DNA: TGTGCCACCAGCCAAAACCGGGACAGGGTTCTGGGCTCCTACAATGAGCAGTTCTTC. This gives the protein CATSQNRDRVLGSYNEQFF.

The chain couples TRBV20-1 to TRBJ2-1; 9 nucleotides agree with TRBD1. CDR3 length: 16 amino acids. J was trimmed by 6 bases and V by 1 base; bases with no gene match: 10. CDR1 and CDR2 from the germline V gene are DFQATT and SNEGSKA (reference sequence). The CDR3 is CSARALDRGTLNEQFF. The CDR3, as DNA: TGCAGTGCTAGAGCCCTAGACAGGGGGACCCTCAATGAGCAGTTCTTC.

This clonotype was observed at least ten times. The CDR3: CASSSLGRPIETQYF. The CDR3 bases are TGTGCCAGCAGTTCGTTGGGAAGGCCCATCGAGACCCAGTACTTC. The chain is built from TRBV6-2 or TRBV6-3 and TRBJ2-5, with D hard to call. Trimming took 4 bases from V and 5 from J, leaving 17 bases between them. This CDR3 region has 15 residues. The germline gives CDR1 MNHEY, CDR2 SVGEGT.

The chain is built from TRBV3-1 and TRBJ2-3, with D unclear. Germline CDR1 and CDR2: LGHDT and YNNKEL (reference sequence). V was shortened by 6 bases and J by 0 bases, with 13 bases between the two germline ends. The CDR3 spans 15 residues. This chain's CDR3 is CASRPSGASTDTQYF. In DNA, the CDR3 is TGTGCCAGCAGGCCATCGGGCGCCAGCACAGATACGCAGTATTTT.

This clonotype was observed a few times. The chain uses TRBV19 and TRBJ2-5, with TRBD1 as a possible D gene (6 bases). Deletions cut 4 bases from V and 2 bases from J, with 11 bases between. The CDR3 consists of 14 residues. Germline V lookup: CDR1 LNHDA, CDR2 SQIVND (reference sequence). The CDR3 here is CASSSWDTQETQYF. In DNA, the CDR3 is TGTGCCAGTAGTAGCTGGGACACACAAGAGACCCAGTACTTC.

This clonotype was seen many times. The chain combines TRBV2 with TRBJ1-3, with 8 bases lining up with TRBD1. The CDR3 length is 14 residues. Germline lookup yields CDR1 SNHLY and CDR2 FYNNEI. After removal of 7 bases from V and 7 bases from J, the junction contained 9 bases not matched to a gene. This CDR3 is CASMPGTGGNTIYF. The CDR3 DNA is TGTGCCAGCATGCCCGGGACAGGCGGGAACACCATATATTTT. Full variable domain (missing parts from reference TRBV2 and TRBJ1-3): EPEVTQTPSHQVTQMGQEVILRCVPISNHLYFYWYRQILGQKVEFLVSFYNNEISEKSEIFDDQFSVERPDGSNFTLKIRSTKLEDSAMYFCASMPGTGGNTIYFGEGSWLTVV.

As to this clonotype: A much bigger clone sits one base away, suggesting this may be a read error. This rearrangement joins TRBV7-2 to TRBJ2-6; D gene uncertain. The CDR3 has 14 amino acids. V lost 5 bases and J lost 4, with 9 bases in between. Germline CDR1 is SGHTA and CDR2 is FQGNSA. Written as DNA, the CDR3 is TGTGCCAGCAGCGCGGAGTCGGGGGCCAACGTCCTGACTTTC. Translating gives CASSAESGANVLTF.

This clonotype was seen repeatedly, ten times or more. V and J are TRBV7-6 and TRBJ2-2; the D is unclear. Germline CDR1 and CDR2: SGHVS and FNYEAQ. The CDR3 has 16 residues. Trimming took 4 bases from V and 4 from J, leaving 16 bases between them. Here the CDR3 DNA reads TGTGCCAGCAGCTCACTAAGTGGGCATAGCACCGGGGAGCTGTTTTTT. This sequence encodes CASSSLSGHSTGELFF.

The chain joins TRBV27 to TRBJ2-1; 12 bases map to TRBD2. The V segment lost 7 bases and the J segment 3 bases; nucleotides outside the gene matches: 10. This CDR3 region has 17 residues. Germline assignment: CDR1 MNHEY and CDR2 SMNVEV (reference sequence). The CDR3 loop is CASTTASGRAVYNEQFF. In DNA form, the CDR3 reads TGTGCCAGCACAACGGCTAGCGGGAGGGCCGTCTACAATGAGCAGTTCTTC.

The rearrangement links TRBV28 to TRBJ2-1; D is perhaps TRBD2 (5 bases). The V end lost 9 bases, the J end lost 0 bases, and 9 bases lay between the germline ends. The CDR3 covers 13 residues. The germline V gene has CDR1 MDHEN and CDR2 SYDVKM. CDR3 protein: CASGGDSYNEQFF. As DNA, the CDR3 is TGTGCCAGTGGAGGAGACTCCTACAATGAGCAGTTCTTC.

This sequence joins TRBV5-1 and TRBJ2-5; TRBD2 agrees at 9 bases. Germline V lookup: CDR1 SGHRS, CDR2 YFSETQ. The CDR3 consists of 15 residues. V gave up 1 base and J gave up 5 bases; unmatched junction bases: 6. This CDR3 is CASSLPGLASETQYF. CDR3 sequence (DNA): TGCGCCAGCAGCTTGCCGGGACTAGCATCGGAGACCCAGTACTTC.

Regarding this clonotype: One end of the junction does not line up with germline, which may come from a read error. The chain recombines TRBV6-1 with TRBJ1-3, with D hard to call. The CDR3 totals 13 residues. The germline CDR1 and CDR2 sequences are MNHNS and SASEGT. The CDR3 coding sequence is TGTGCCAGCGTTTGGTGCTCTGGAAACACCACATATTTT. Residues: CASVWCSGNTTYF.

This clonotype was observed at least ten times. The chain recombines TRBV19 with TRBJ2-7, with 11 positions matching TRBD1. Germline CDR1 LNHDA, CDR2 SQIVND (reference sequence). The length of the CDR3 is 15 residues. With 5 bases clipped from V and 5 bases from J, the junction kept 8 bases outside the gene matches. CDR3 amino acids: CASSDRTGGHHEQYF. CDR3 DNA sequence: TGTGCCAGTAGTGACCGGACAGGGGGCCACCACGAGCAGTACTTC.

The chain employs TRBV18 and TRBJ2-7; D ambiguous. V was clipped by 6 bases and J by 0 bases, with 9 bases between them. The germline V gene has CDR1 KGHSH and CDR2 LQKENI. This CDR3 has 13 residues. The CDR3 DNA reads TGTGCCAGCTCCCCGGTCGTCTCCTACGAGCAGTACTTC. It encodes CASSPVVSYEQYF.

The rearrangement joins TRBV20-1 to TRBJ2-1, with 13 bases matching TRBD2. The CDR3 covers 17 residues. Looked up from germline, CDR1 is DFQATT and CDR2 is SNEGSKA (reference sequence). The J segment lost 8 bases and the V segment lost 1 base, leaving 11 bases of the junction unmatched. CDR3 region: CSARVLPGLAGVHEQFF. CDR3 coding DNA: TGCAGTGCTAGAGTTCTACCCGGACTAGCGGGAGTGCATGAGCAGTTCTTC.

The V and J genes are TRBV7-9 and TRBJ1-1, with D maybe TRBD1 (5 bases). The CDR3 extends over 15 amino acids. Germline loops: CDR1 SEHNR, CDR2 FQNEAQ (reference sequence). Trimming removed 5 bases at V and 4 bases at J, with 17 bases between. CDR3 in DNA: TGTGCCAGCAGCCGAAGGGGCCAGCTAACCACTGAAGCTTTCTTT. As protein: CASSRRGQLTTEAFF. Looking up the rest from reference TRBV7-9 and TRBJ1-1 gives the full variable domain: DTGVSQNPRHKITKRGQNVTFRCDPISEHNRLYWYRQTLGQGPEFLTYFQNEAQLEKSRLLSDRFSAERPKGSFSTLEIQRTEQGDSAMYLCASSRRGQLTTEAFFGQGTRLTVV.

The chain combines TRBV12-3 or TRBV12-4 with TRBJ2-6; weak D call: TRBD1 (6 bases). The V end was cut by 6 bases, the J end by 1 base, with 13 bases between. CDR3 length: 16 residues. The CDR3 spells CASSPTQGSGANVLTF. The CDR3 nucleotides read TGTGCCAGCAGCCCCACTCAGGGGTCTGGGGCCAACGTCCTGACTTTC.

The rearrangement links TRBV7-3 to TRBJ2-2; D might be TRBD1 or TRBD2, each matching 5 bases. Trimming shortened V by 2 bases and J by 0 bases, and 10 bases separated the two germline ends. The germline V gene has CDR1 SGHTA and CDR2 FQGTGA. The CDR3 totals 16 residues. The CDR3 sequence is CASSLGGRANTGELFF. CDR3 DNA: TGTGCCAGCAGCTTAGGGGGAAGGGCGAACACCGGGGAGCTGTTTTTT. Full variable domain (missing parts from reference TRBV7-3 and TRBJ2-2): GAGVSQTPSNKVTEKGKYVELRCDPISGHTALYWYRQSLGQGPEFLIYFQGTGAADDSGLPNDRFFAVRPEGSVSTLKIQRTERGDSAVYLCASSLGGRANTGELFFGEGSRLTVL.

This clonotype was picked up many times. V is TRBV5-8 and J is TRBJ2-7; either TRBD1 or TRBD2 may supply D (5 bases each). This CDR3 has 16 residues. Germline V CDR1 and CDR2: SGHTS, YDEGEE. V was cut by 4 bases and J by 1 base, with 18 bases left in between. The CDR3 sequence is CASSTGRGSVSYEQYF. CDR3 DNA: TGTGCCAGCAGCACCGGACGGGGCTCTGTTTCCTACGAGCAGTACTTC.